A selection of T cell receptor beta chains follows, all from one sample in a study of T cells in Graves' hyperthyroidism and ophthalmopathy. One entry per CDR3 protein, called by TCRdb with MiXCR from the multiplex PCR reads. This sample carries roughly 650,000 distinct CDR3 sequences, approximately 15% of them seen once, and the ten largest clones take more than 3%. Specimen: blood. Receptors originate from a woman aged 40 to 50 with Graves' ophthalmopathy. Each CDR3 is given with its conserved first and last residue. Clone size is shown for a subset of rows, as once, few, many or a class of expanded clone.

CDR3aa	v_gene	j_gene	abundance	len
CASSSRTSGRSGEQYF	TRBV7-2	TRBJ2-7	many	16
CASSMLGLAGISAQEQFF	TRBV7-2	TRBJ2-1	many	18
CSAPLEGQETQYF	TRBV20-1	TRBJ2-5	many	13
CASSDNSVSYEQYF	TRBV2	TRBJ2-7	many	14
CASSSVTDTQYF	TRBV5-1	TRBJ2-3	many	12
CASSFQGPLHF	TRBV7-9	TRBJ1-6	few	11
CASSFRGFQETQYF	TRBV7-2	TRBJ2-5	NA	14
CSATPGYTF	TRBV20-1	TRBJ1-2	many	9
CASSRQPAEHTYTF	TRBV2	TRBJ1-2	NA	14
CATTGTGDNEQFF	TRBV10-3	TRBJ2-1	NA	13
CASRGQGSEGTGELFF	TRBV2	TRBJ2-2	many	16
CASYLGTSGYTF	TRBV2	TRBJ1-2	few	12
CASSVASPGDEQFF	TRBV9	TRBJ2-1	once	14
CSALQGGSTDTQYF	TRBV20-1	TRBJ2-3	few	14
CASRGQGAVEQYF	TRBV5-1	TRBJ2-7	many	13
CASSPGGVLSIQYF	TRBV28	TRBJ2-4	NA	14
CASSPTTPDYGYTF	TRBV18	TRBJ1-2	few	14
CASSPQGRANTGELFF	TRBV18	TRBJ2-2	many	16
CASSLSDPYEQYF	TRBV11-2	TRBJ2-7	many	13
CASSRQGVEKLFF	TRBV27	TRBJ1-4	many	13
CASSSAGSMNTEAFF	TRBV13	TRBJ1-1	many	15
CASNFSPNTEAFF	TRBV7-2	TRBJ1-1	NA	13
CAINPTGQETQYF	TRBV10-3	TRBJ2-5	NA	13
CASSQPGTGGVWDYGYTF	TRBV7-9	TRBJ1-2	NA	18
CASSSRTSPNTGELFF	TRBV19	TRBJ2-2	few	16
CAWATGANQPQHF	TRBV30	TRBJ1-5	many	13
CASRRGAANEKLFF	TRBV3-1	TRBJ1-4	many	14
CASSYPLAGGPYNEQFF	TRBV2	TRBJ2-1	many	17
CASSQGASATYGYTF	TRBV3-1	TRBJ1-2	NA	15
CASSRDRGSTGELFF	TRBV2	TRBJ2-2	many	15
CASSAGLAVLTEQFF	TRBV5-1	TRBJ2-1	NA	15
CASSFRAAGGTEAFF	TRBV7-8	TRBJ1-1	NA	15
CSARDRNTEAFF	TRBV20-1	TRBJ1-1	many	12
CASSFRGATGELFF	TRBV12-3/TRBV12-4	TRBJ2-2	many	14
CASSIGLVVNTGELFF	TRBV19	TRBJ2-2	NA	16
CSVGGTGGQPQHF	TRBV29-1	TRBJ1-5	few	13
CASRGGQAYGYTF	TRBV28	TRBJ1-2	many	13